A single sample is the source of the 20 T cell receptor beta chains below, sequenced in a study of radiation and T cells in renal cell carcinoma. Time point given: blood 2 weeks post-SBRT. The treatment here: 15 Gy SBRT to primary tumor, nephrectomy 4 weeks later. The assay was immunoSEQ multiplex PCR, and TCRdb's table has in-frame clones only and misses some. Among more than 75,000 clones listed, approximately 86% were seen once. The sample was blood, taken from a patient whose treatment included radiotherapy and nephrectomy. These receptors came from a woman between 45 and 65 years old with renal cell carcinoma.

This CDR3 is CASSDSGDSSVPHTQYF. CDR3 sequence (DNA): TGTGCCAGCAGTGACTCGGGGGACTCTTCCGTTCCTCATACGCAGTATTTT. The chain carries TRBV6-4 and TRBJ2-3; weak D call: TRBD2 (6 bases). Germline lookup yields CDR1 MRHNA and CDR2 SNTAGT. This CDR3 is built from 17 residues. Deletions cut 0 bases from V and 7 bases from J, with 20 bases between.

This clone was recorded a few times. This chain links TRBV6-6 with TRBJ1-5, with D unclear. Trimming took off 5 bases at V and 7 bases at J, with 9 bases between the two ends. The CDR3 contains 12 residues. Germline V gene sequence: CDR1 MNHNY, CDR2 SVGAGI (reference sequence). The chain's CDR3 is CASSVGFQPQHF. The CDR3 DNA reads as TGTGCCAGCAGTGTGGGATTCCAGCCCCAGCATTTT.

V and J are TRBV5-4 and TRBJ2-3, with D hard to call. The CDR3 is 15 residues long. Germline-derived CDR1 and CDR2 are SGHNT and YYREEE (reference sequence). V was clipped by 1 base and J by 0 bases, with 9 bases between them. CDR3 amino acids: CASSLRQRSTDTQYF. CDR3 in DNA: TGTGCCAGCAGCTTGAGACAAAGAAGCACAGATACGCAGTATTTT. The entire variable domain, with the rest obtained from reference TRBV5-4 and TRBJ2-3, is as follows: ETGVTQSPTHLIKTRGQQVTLRCSSQSGHNTVSWYQQALGQGPQFIFQYYREEENGRGNFPPRFSGLQFPNYSSELNVNALELDDSALYLCASSLRQRSTDTQYFGPGTRLTVL.

The gene calls are TRBV28 and TRBJ2-7; D is tentatively TRBD1 or TRBD2 (5 bases each). This CDR3 comprises 14 residues. Germline CDR1 MDHEN, CDR2 SYDVKM. V was trimmed by 6 bases and J by 2 bases, leaving 14 bases between them. CDR3 sequence reads: CASSPSGRTYEQYF. The DNA for the CDR3 is TGTGCCAGCAGCCCCTCGGGGCGGACCTACGAGCAGTACTTC.

This chain joins TRBV9 and TRBJ2-2; D not certain. V lost 0 bases, J lost 5 bases, and 8 bases lay in between. The CDR3 has 14 amino acids. Germline lookup yields CDR1 SGDLS and CDR2 YYNGEE. The CDR3 reads CASSVGFGTGELFF. The CDR3 coding sequence is TGTGCCAGCAGCGTAGGTTTTGGGACCGGGGAGCTGTTTTTT.

This clone was counted only a few times. The rearrangement joins TRBV4-3 to TRBJ2-3; D is undetermined. CDR1 and CDR2 from the germline V gene are LGHNA and YSLEER. Trimming cost V 4 bases and J 3 bases, with 14 bases left between them. The CDR3 is 15 amino acids. CDR3 region: CASSLRAFGTDTQYF. CDR3 bases: TGCGCCAGCAGCCTCCGGGCGTTCGGGACAGATACGCAGTATTTT.

The chain combines TRBV6-5 with TRBJ2-1, with D perhaps given as TRBD1 or TRBD2 (5 bases each). The CDR3 covers 15 residues. In germline, CDR1 is MNHEY, CDR2 SVGAGI. The germline V and J ends were trimmed by 1 base and 4 bases, with 11 bases remaining between them. The CDR3 coding sequence is TGTGCCAGCAGTTACTGGTCGGGGACGTACAATGAGCAGTTCTTC. This sequence encodes CASSYWSGTYNEQFF.

This clone was observed a few times. The chain carries TRBV9 and TRBJ1-1; 8 nucleotides match TRBD1. The CDR3 extends over 15 amino acids. In germline, CDR1 is SGDLS, CDR2 YYNGEE. V lost 3 bases, J lost 0 bases, and 4 bases stayed unmatched. CDR3 sequence: CASSAGQGMNTEAFF. The DNA for the CDR3 is TGTGCCAGCAGCGCCGGACAGGGCATGAACACTGAAGCTTTCTTT.

The gene calls are TRBV7-2 and TRBJ1-5, with D perhaps matching TRBD1 (5 bases). Trimming removed 0 bases at V and 7 bases at J, with 22 bases between. Germline V CDR1 and CDR2: SGHTA, FQGNSA. This CDR3 is 18 amino acids long. DNA for the CDR3: TGTGCCAGCAGCTTAGCGGGTCCCGGGGGGGGAAAGGGGCAGCCCCAGCATTTT. It translates to CASSLAGPGGGKGQPQHF.

The genes are TRBV15 and TRBJ2-6, with D possibly called TRBD1 or TRBD2 (5 bases each). The germline V and J ends were trimmed by 0 bases and 2 bases, with 5 bases remaining between them. From germline, CDR1 is LNHNV and CDR2 YYDKDF (reference sequence). This CDR3 contains 15 residues. CDR3 DNA sequence: TGTGCCACCAGCAGAGAGGGGGCTGGGGCCAACGTCCTGACTTTC. It translates to CATSREGAGANVLTF.

The CDR3 protein is CASSFGTVGNTIYF. CDR3 nucleotide sequence: TGTGCCAGCAGCTTTGGGACAGTCGGAAACACCATATATTTT. This chain connects TRBV7-2 to TRBJ1-3, with 7 bases matching TRBD1. This CDR3 region has 14 residues. With V trimmed by 3 bases and J by 4 bases, 3 bases remained unmatched. Germline V gene sequence: CDR1 SGHTA, CDR2 FQGNSA.

This sequence joins TRBV10-3 and TRBJ1-1, with D possibly being TRBD1 (5 bases). The ends were cut back, 6 bases at V and 1 base at J, with 6 bases in the middle. The CDR3 loop spans 12 amino acids. The germline CDR1 and CDR2 sequences are ENHRY and SYGVKD. This CDR3 reads CAIRTANTEAFF. In DNA, the CDR3 is TGTGCCATCAGGACAGCGAACACTGAAGCTTTCTTT.

In its sample, this clone was seen once. This chain connects TRBV7-2 to TRBJ1-1, with D tentatively TRBD1 (5 bases). This CDR3 is built from 13 residues. CDR1 and CDR2 from the germline V gene are SGHTA and FQGNSA. The ends were cut back, 4 bases at V and 8 bases at J, with 14 bases in the middle. The CDR3 DNA is TGTGCCAGCAGCTCCTGGAGTGGGGCAGAAGCTTTCTTT. Translated, it gives CASSSWSGAEAFF.

This clone was detected only once. V and J are TRBV5-4 and TRBJ1-2, with 10 bases matching TRBD1. Germline V gives CDR1 SGHNT, CDR2 YYREEE (reference sequence). J gave up 4 bases and V 0 bases, and 6 bases lay outside the gene matches. The CDR3 consists of 16 residues. In DNA, the CDR3 is TGTGCCAGCAGCTTGGGGACAGGGGGAGGTAGCTATGGCTACACCTTC. Protein product: CASSLGTGGGSYGYTF.

To note about this clone: A far larger clone is off by one base, so a read error is likely. The gene calls are TRBV25-1 and TRBJ1-4; D may be TRBD1 (5 bases). CDR1 MGHDK and CDR2 SYGVNS come from the germline V gene. Trimming removed 11 bases at V and 5 bases at J, with 18 bases between. This CDR3 is 14 amino acids long. CDR3 coding DNA: TGTGCCCGCGCCGGGGGGGGAGGCAATGAAAAACTGTTTTTT. Translated, it gives CARAGGGGNEKLFF.

The chain links TRBV28 to TRBJ2-7; 7 nucleotides line up with TRBD1. Germline CDR1 MDHEN, CDR2 SYDVKM. Trimming took 6 bases from V and 7 from J; bases not matched to a gene: 12. This CDR3 is 14 amino acids long. CDR3 sequence reads: CASSRTGRAWEQYF. CDR3 DNA sequence: TGTGCCAGCAGCCGGACAGGAAGGGCTTGGGAGCAGTACTTC. Looking up the rest from reference TRBV28 and TRBJ2-7 gives the full variable domain: DVKVTQSSRYLVKRTGEKVFLECVQDMDHENMFWYRQDPGLGLRLIYFSYDVKMKEKGDIPEGYSVSREKKERFSLILESASTNQTSMYLCASSRTGRAWEQYFGPGTRLTVT.

The rearrangement links TRBV9 to TRBJ2-3, with unresolved D. Between the trimmed V and J ends, which lost 3 bases and 1 base, there was a span of 9 bases. Germline V gene sequence: CDR1 SGDLS, CDR2 YYNGEE. CDR3 length: 14 amino acids. The CDR3 here is CASSETRRTDTQYF. The CDR3 DNA reads TGTGCCAGCAGCGAAACTCGGCGCACAGATACGCAGTATTTT.

The chain uses TRBV28 and TRBJ1-1; D gene ambiguous. V was clipped by 5 bases and J by 2 bases, with 15 bases between them. The CDR3 is 15 residues long. Germline-derived CDR1 and CDR2 are MDHEN and SYDVKM. In DNA form, the CDR3 reads TGTGCCAGCAGTCCCTTTCGTGGGATCAACACTGAAGCTTTCTTT. Translation gives CASSPFRGINTEAFF.

V and J are TRBV7-2 and TRBJ2-1; the D gene is possibly TRBD1 (6 bases). V lost 5 bases, J lost 6 bases, and 17 bases lay in between. Germline CDR1 SGHTA, CDR2 FQGNSA. CDR3 length: 15 residues. In DNA, the CDR3 is TGTGCCAGCAGCCTACTTAACCAGGGGCGCAATGAGCAGTTCTTC. This codes for CASSLLNQGRNEQFF. The whole variable domain, remainder taken from reference TRBV7-2 and TRBJ2-1, is GAGVSQSPSNKVTEKGKDVELRCDPISGHTALYWYRQSLGQGLEFLIYFQGNSAPDKSGLPSDRFSAERTGGSVSTLTIQRTQQEDSAVYLCASSLLNQGRNEQFFGPGTRLTVL.

The rearrangement links TRBV7-6 to TRBJ2-7; TRBD1 matches at 8 bases. V trimming: 5 bases; J trimming: 5 bases; junction bases outside the gene matches: 8. This CDR3 has 14 amino acids. Germline loops: CDR1 SGHVS, CDR2 FNYEAQ. The CDR3 region has the DNA TGTGCCAGCAGCCCCCCCAGGGGGCTGAACGAGCAGTACTTC. It specifies CASSPPRGLNEQYF.